One sample yielded the 14 T cell receptor beta chains listed below, sequenced in a study of T cells in Graves' hyperthyroidism and ophthalmopathy. The TCR beta CDR3 regions underwent amplification using RNA transcripts as the source. RT-PCR in the first round (using the HTBI primer set) targeted the TCR CDR3. TCRdb called the multiplex PCR reads again in MiXCR, with one record for every CDR3 protein. The sample includes around 500,000 distinct CDR3 sequences, roughly 22% of them seen just once. Specimen: blood. The source is a woman in her 70s with Graves' ophthalmopathy.

This clonotype was seen only a few times. The chain is built from TRBV30 and TRBJ2-2; maybe TRBD2 (6 bases). Germline V CDR1 and CDR2: GTSNPN, SVGIG (reference sequence). Trimming left V 2 bases short and J 1 base short, with 11 bases between. The CDR3 has 15 amino acids. CDR3 region: CAWSRGSGNTGELFF. CDR3 sequence (DNA): TGTGCCTGGAGTAGGGGTAGCGGGAACACCGGGGAGCTGTTTTTT. The whole variable domain, filled in from reference TRBV30 and TRBJ2-2, reads SQTIHQWPATLVQPVGSPLSLECTVEGTSNPNLYWYRQAAGRGLQLLFYSVGIGQISSEVPQNLSASRPQDRQFILSSKKLLLSDSGFYLCAWSRGSGNTGELFFGEGSRLTVL.

This clonotype was observed many times. The chain carries TRBV20-1 and TRBJ2-5, with 9 bases that match TRBD2. Per the germline V gene, CDR1 is DFQATT and CDR2 is SNEGSKA (reference sequence). This CDR3 has 14 amino acids. The V segment lost 4 bases and the J segment 5 bases; nucleotides outside the gene matches: 8. The CDR3 nucleotides are TGCAGTGCTATTCCGGCTAGCGGGACGGAGACCCAGTACTTC. The encoded protein is CSAIPASGTETQYF.

This clonotype was recorded a few times. This chain joins TRBV5-4 and TRBJ2-1; D tentatively fits TRBD1 or TRBD2 (5 bases each). The ends were cut back, 5 bases at V and 5 bases at J, with 11 bases in the middle. CDR3 length: 13 amino acids. Germline V gene data show CDR1 as SGHNT and CDR2 as YYREEE (reference sequence). CDR3 residues: CASRGDLDNEQFF. Here the CDR3 DNA reads TGTGCCAGCAGGGGGGACCTCGACAATGAGCAGTTCTTC.

There are a few counts of this clonotype. The chain has TRBV11-2 and TRBJ2-5; no firm D call. The germline CDR1 and CDR2 sequences are SGHAT and FQNNGV. This CDR3 is built from 13 residues. V shed 0 bases and J shed 2 bases, with 4 bases lying between them. CDR3 sequence (DNA): TGTGCCAGCAGCTTAGATAAGCAAGAGACCCAGTACTTC. Residues: CASSLDKQETQYF.

This clonotype occurred a few times. This rearrangement joins TRBV5-1 to TRBJ2-1; 13 bases agree with TRBD2. This CDR3 is 16 amino acids long. The germline V gene has CDR1 SGHRS and CDR2 YFSETQ. V was clipped by 4 bases and J by 2 bases; unmatched bases: 3. The DNA for the CDR3 is TGCGCCAGCAGCCTACTAGCGGGAGGGACCTACAATGAGCAGTTCTTC. Amino acids: CASSLLAGGTYNEQFF.

This clonotype came up a few times. The chain couples TRBV5-5 to TRBJ1-1; weak D call: TRBD1 (5 bases). The CDR3 loop spans 14 amino acids. The V end was cut by 2 bases, the J end by 1 base, with 9 bases between. Germline V gives CDR1 SGHKS, CDR2 YYEKEE (reference sequence). The CDR3 region has the DNA TGTGCCAGCAGCTTATCACAGGCGAACACTGAAGCTTTCTTT. Translation gives CASSLSQANTEAFF.

Comment on this clonotype: One base away lies a much larger clone, so this may be a sequencing read error. The V call is TRBV16, the J call TRBJ2-1; 9 positions agree with TRBD2. The V and J ends lost 2 bases and 6 bases, in that order; junction bases with no gene match: 2. Germline V lookup: CDR1 KGHSY, CDR2 FQNENV. This CDR3 contains 14 residues. The CDR3 coding sequence is TGTGCCAGCAGCCAACCGCGGGGGGGCAATGAGCAGTTCTTC. This encodes CASSQPRGGNEQFF.

This clonotype was seen only a few times. The J gene is TRBJ2-1, the V gene TRBV10-1, with D unresolved. The germline V gene has CDR1 WNHNN and CDR2 SYGVQD (reference sequence). The length of the CDR3 is 14 residues. Trimming cost V 0 bases and J 7 bases, with 10 bases left between them. The CDR3, as DNA: TGCGCCAGCAGTGAGTCCATTCTTATTAATGAGCAGTTCTTC. This codes for CASSESILINEQFF.

The gene calls are TRBV6-1 and TRBJ1-1; 9 bases fit TRBD1. Germline trimming cut 6 bases from V and 5 bases from J; bases unmatched to any gene: 13. CDR3 length: 16 amino acids. Germline V CDR1 and CDR2: MNHNS, SASEGT. CDR3 sequence: CASSKTGTGFGTEAFF. In DNA, the CDR3 is TGTGCCAGCAGCAAGACCGGGACAGGGTTTGGTACTGAAGCTTTCTTT.

This clonotype occurred a few times. The chain is built from TRBV20-1 and TRBJ2-2; either TRBD1 or TRBD2 may supply D (5 bases each). CDR1 is DFQATT and CDR2 is SNEGSKA in the germline V gene (reference sequence). The V end lost 5 bases, the J end lost 4 bases, and 14 bases lay between the germline ends. The CDR3 spans 14 residues. The CDR3 DNA is TGCAGTGCTCAGGGACCCCTATTCACCGGGGAGCTGTTTTTT. Translating it yields CSAQGPLFTGELFF.

This clonotype was detected only a few times. The chain uses TRBV12-3 or TRBV12-4 and TRBJ1-5; weak D call: TRBD1 (5 bases). Between the trimmed V and J ends, which lost 3 bases and 6 bases, there was a span of 15 bases. The CDR3 runs 15 residues. As DNA, the CDR3 is TGTGCCAGCAGTTTTGAGTCAGGGTCTGGTCAGCCCCAGCATTTT. Its protein product is CASSFESGSGQPQHF.

This clonotype was seen repeatedly, ten times or more. The V gene is TRBV30, the J gene TRBJ1-2; no clear D. Trimming left V 3 bases short and J 8 bases short, with 10 bases between. Germline V lookup: CDR1 GTSNPN, CDR2 SVGIG (reference sequence). The CDR3 is 11 residues long. The CDR3 protein is CAWSPQYGYTF. CDR3 bases: TGTGCCTGGAGCCCACAGTACGGCTACACCTTC.

This clonotype has just a few counts. This rearrangement joins TRBV29-1 to TRBJ1-3; D is perhaps TRBD1 (5 bases). Germline loops: CDR1 SQVTM, CDR2 ANQGSEA. The ends were cut back, 4 bases at V and 0 bases at J, with 13 bases in the middle. The CDR3 consists of 15 residues. The CDR3 here is CSVGPGPISGNTIYF. The CDR3 nucleotides are TGCAGCGTTGGACCGGGACCGATCTCTGGAAACACCATATATTTT.

This clonotype was observed at least ten times. The genes are TRBV2 and TRBJ1-1, with D possibly TRBD1 on 5 matching bases. Looked up from germline, CDR1 is SNHLY and CDR2 is FYNNEI. The CDR3 length is 13 residues. Trimming pared 6 bases from V and 0 bases from J, leaving 8 bases between. The CDR3: CASRLGLNTEAFF. DNA of the CDR3: TGTGCCAGCAGGTTGGGGCTGAACACTGAAGCTTTCTTT. The complete variable domain, with remaining parts taken from reference TRBV2 and TRBJ1-1, reads EPEVTQTPSHQVTQMGQEVILRCVPISNHLYFYWYRQILGQKVEFLVSFYNNEISEKSEIFDDQFSVERPDGSNFTLKIRSTKLEDSAMYFCASRLGLNTEAFFGQGTRLTVV.